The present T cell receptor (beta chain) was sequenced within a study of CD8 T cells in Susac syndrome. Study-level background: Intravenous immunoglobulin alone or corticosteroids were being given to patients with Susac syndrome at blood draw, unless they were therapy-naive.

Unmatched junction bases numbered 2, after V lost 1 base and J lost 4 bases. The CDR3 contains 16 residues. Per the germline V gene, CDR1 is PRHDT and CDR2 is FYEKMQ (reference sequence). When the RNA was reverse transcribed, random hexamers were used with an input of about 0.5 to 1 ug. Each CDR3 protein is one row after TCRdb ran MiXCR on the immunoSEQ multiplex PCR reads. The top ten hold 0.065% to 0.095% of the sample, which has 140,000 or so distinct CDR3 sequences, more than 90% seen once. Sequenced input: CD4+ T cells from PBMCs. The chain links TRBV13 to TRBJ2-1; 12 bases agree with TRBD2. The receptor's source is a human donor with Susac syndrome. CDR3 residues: CASSLEGLAGYNEQFF. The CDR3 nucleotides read TGTGCCAGCAGCTTAGAGGGACTAGCGGGTTACAATGAGCAGTTCTTC.